What follows is one T cell receptor delta chain and its context. Antigen: not known. This specimen belongs to a study of Vδ1+ human thymocytes. Whole-study findings and limits: Around 18% of thymic delta-chain sequences were Vdelta2, with few Vdelta3, unlike blood Vdelta1+ controls. Thymic TRG and TRD repertoires appeared highly polyclonal, with Gaussian CDR3 length distributions.

Sequences come from RNA converted to cDNA by reverse transcription. Pooled V-gene forward primers with one constant-region reverse primer generated the CDR3 amplicons by multiplex PCR. TCRdb reanalysed the multiplex PCR reads with CATT. This sample carries 54,000 or so delta-chain clones, around 15% of them seen once, and the ten largest clones take about 0.5%. The CDR3 sequence is 18 residues long. The junction had 17 bases not matched to a gene; V was cut back by 2 bases and J by 9 bases. Germline-derived CDR1 and CDR2 are TSWWSYY and QGS. The clonotype comes from a boy younger than two who had congenital heart surgery. The chain carries TRDV1 and TRDJ1, with TRDD3 matching 11 bases. Sequences were obtained from Vdelta1+ gamma-delta thymocytes from the thymus. The sample's subset: FACS-sorted CD3+ TCRalphabeta- TCRVdelta1+ TCRVdelta2- thymocytes. CDR3 sequence: CALGESLRSYWGIAQLIF. Here the CDR3 DNA reads TGTGCTCTTGGGGAAAGCCTCCGTTCCTACTGGGGGATAGCGCAACTCATCTTT.